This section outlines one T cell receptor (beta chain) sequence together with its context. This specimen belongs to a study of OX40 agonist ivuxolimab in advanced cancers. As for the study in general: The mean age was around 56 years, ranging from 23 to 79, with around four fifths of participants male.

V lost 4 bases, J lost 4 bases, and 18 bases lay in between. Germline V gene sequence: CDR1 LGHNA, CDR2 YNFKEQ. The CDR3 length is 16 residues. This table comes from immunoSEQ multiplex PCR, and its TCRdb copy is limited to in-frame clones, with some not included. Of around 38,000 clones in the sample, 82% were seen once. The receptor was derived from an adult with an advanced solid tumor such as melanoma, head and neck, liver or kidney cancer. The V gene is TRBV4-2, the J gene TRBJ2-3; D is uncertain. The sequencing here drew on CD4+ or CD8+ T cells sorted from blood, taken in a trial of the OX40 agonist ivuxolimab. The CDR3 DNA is TGTGCCAGCAGCCCAAAAGACCGGGTTCAACCAGATACGCAGTATTTT. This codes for CASSPKDRVQPDTQYF.